This T cell receptor beta chain was identified in a study of blood T cell repertoires in COVID-19. The CDR3 length is 16 residues. J was trimmed by 8 bases and V by 2 bases; bases with no gene match: 12. The germline CDR1 and CDR2 sequences are SGDLS and YYNGEE. Some clones are missing from TCRdb's copy, which holds only in-frame ones; the method was immunoSEQ multiplex PCR. Here the sample spans 50,000 or so clones, about four fifths being singletons. This rearrangement joins TRBV9 to TRBJ2-2; the match to TRBD1 covers 7 bases. The TCR originated in a man aged 40-50 years with acute or convalescent COVID-19. Sequencing used peripheral blood. CDR3 in DNA: TGTGCCAGCAGCGTCGTTATACAGGGGTCCGGGGGGGAGCTGTTTTTT. This translates into CASSVVIQGSGGELFF.